This entry lists 22 T cell receptor beta chains sequenced from one sample in a study of T cells in Graves' hyperthyroidism and ophthalmopathy. The source material, RNA transcripts, was used to amplify TCR beta CDR3 regions. The HTBI set primed first-round TCR CDR3 RT-PCR. TCRdb passed the multiplex PCR reads through MiXCR, listing each CDR3 protein once. The sample consists of some 510,000 distinct CDR3 sequences, around 21% of them appearing once. Sequencing was performed on blood. Receptors were obtained from a man younger than 35 with Graves' hyperthyroidism.

In its sample, this clonotype was seen many times. The CDR3 loop is CASSSVSGTVFSYEQYF. DNA for the CDR3: TGTGCCAGCAGCTCAGTTTCCGGGACAGTCTTTTCCTACGAGCAGTACTTC. This chain uses TRBV11-2 with TRBJ2-7; 7 positions match TRBD1. The CDR3 runs 17 residues. Unmatched junction bases numbered 13, after V lost 4 bases and J lost 1 base. The germline V gene has CDR1 SGHAT and CDR2 FQNNGV.

This clonotype was picked up many times. The CDR3 is CASSWGHSTPDSNQPQHF. CDR3 coding DNA: TGCGCCAGCAGCTGGGGACATTCGACGCCGGATAGCAATCAGCCCCAGCATTTT. The chain combines TRBV5-1 with TRBJ1-5; perhaps TRBD1 as D (6 bases). The CDR3 covers 18 residues. CDR1 and CDR2 (germline): SGHRS, YFSETQ. V gave up 3 bases and J gave up 0 bases, with 19 bases separating them.

About this clonotype: The junction shows a germline mismatch at one end, possibly a read error. The chain uses TRBV6-1 and TRBJ1-5; D uncertain. The CDR3 extends over 14 amino acids. Germline CDR1 MNHNS, CDR2 SASEGT. CDR3 DNA: TGTGCCAGTAATGTTGAGCGTCGCTATCAGCCCCAGCACTTT. This codes for CASNVERRYQPQHF.

The sample holds many counts of this clonotype. This chain joins TRBV12-3 or TRBV12-4 and TRBJ1-2; unclear D gene. The CDR3 consists of 12 residues. The V gene lost 6 bases and the J gene lost 8 bases, with 13 bases spanning the gap. This CDR3 is CASRLGHGGYTF. DNA for the CDR3: TGTGCCAGCAGACTGGGCCACGGGGGCTACACCTTC.

This clonotype has at least ten counts. The chain combines TRBV6-5 with TRBJ2-7, with D hard to call. Per germline, CDR1 MNHEY and CDR2 SVGAGI. Trimming stripped 2 bases from V and 1 base from J, with 9 bases between. This CDR3 is built from 14 residues. CDR3 sequence: CASSYDRASYEQYF. The CDR3 coding sequence is TGTGCCAGCAGTTACGATAGGGCTTCCTACGAGCAGTACTTC.

This clonotype was observed many times. The genes are TRBV27 and TRBJ2-7, with D possibly TRBD1 on 6 matching bases. The CDR3 covers 17 residues. Deletions cut 2 bases from V and 5 bases from J, with 22 bases between. Germline loops: CDR1 MNHEY, CDR2 SMNVEV (reference sequence). Written as DNA, the CDR3 is TGTGCCAGCAGTTTAACCCCCCTAATGGGGGCGCGTCACGAGCAGTACTTC. This gives the protein CASSLTPLMGARHEQYF.

This clonotype was seen a few times. The gene calls are TRBV6-1 and TRBJ2-3; D unclear. V was pared by 0 bases and J by 0 bases, with 7 bases between. The length of the CDR3 is 15 residues. Germline V gene lookup returns CDR1 MNHNS and CDR2 SASEGT. The CDR3 DNA reads TGTGCCAGCAGTGAAGCCCCGGGCAGCACAGATACGCAGTATTTT. It encodes CASSEAPGSTDTQYF.

The gene calls are TRBV6-1 and TRBJ2-3; TRBD2 agrees at 13 bases. The germline V gene encodes CDR1 MNHNS and CDR2 SASEGT. CDR3 length equals 16 residues. V lost 6 bases to trimming and J lost 4 bases; unmatched junction nucleotides: 7. CDR3 nucleotide sequence: TGTGCCAGCAGCCCACTAGCGGGGGGGCCCTCAGATACGCAGTATTTT. Its protein is CASSPLAGGPSDTQYF.

This clonotype was found a few times. The J gene is TRBJ2-5, the V gene TRBV6-1, with D maybe TRBD1 (6 bases). The ends were cut back, 4 bases at V and 5 bases at J, with 14 bases in the middle. This CDR3 is 14 amino acids long. Per germline, CDR1 MNHNS and CDR2 SASEGT. The CDR3 DNA reads TGTGCCAGCAGTGCCAATTACAGGGCCGAGACCCAGTACTTC. Protein product: CASSANYRAETQYF.

V gene TRBV10-3 combines with J gene TRBJ2-5; 8 bases are a match to TRBD1. The CDR3 runs 13 residues. V trimming: 8 bases; J trimming: 4 bases; junction bases outside the gene matches: 6. Per the germline V gene, CDR1 is ENHRY and CDR2 is SYGVKD. The chain's CDR3 is CAIAGGDRETQYF. The CDR3 nucleotides are TGTGCCATCGCAGGGGGCGATAGAGAGACCCAGTACTTC.

V and J are TRBV5-1 and TRBJ2-5; a weak D match, TRBD1 (5 bases). The length of the CDR3 is 13 residues. Trimming pared 4 bases from V and 4 bases from J, leaving 11 bases between. The germline gives CDR1 SGHRS, CDR2 YFSETQ. In DNA form, the CDR3 reads TGCGCCAGCAGCACTCCCCAGGGAGAGACCCAGTACTTC. It translates to CASSTPQGETQYF.

There are many counts of this clonotype. The chain uses TRBV12-3 or TRBV12-4 and TRBJ2-7; D gene ambiguous. V gave up 6 bases and J gave up 4 bases, with 13 bases separating them. The CDR3 contains 13 residues. The CDR3 DNA sequence: TGTGCCAGCAGCGACCCGGAAGAATACGAGCAGTACTTC. Encoded protein: CASSDPEEYEQYF.

The rearrangement links TRBV11-2 to TRBJ2-2; 7 bases align to TRBD1. Germline V lookup: CDR1 SGHAT, CDR2 FQNNGV. With V trimmed by 4 bases and J by 6 bases, 11 bases remained unmatched. This CDR3 spans 16 amino acids. CDR3 in amino acids: CASSSTGLRISGELFF. CDR3 sequence (DNA): TGTGCCAGCAGCTCGACAGGGTTACGGATTTCCGGGGAGCTGTTTTTT.

This clonotype was found many times. The chain recombines TRBV27 with TRBJ1-1; 7 nucleotides line up with TRBD1. J was trimmed by 4 bases and V by 7 bases; bases with no gene match: 9. The germline CDR1 and CDR2 sequences are MNHEY and SMNVEV (reference sequence). The CDR3 covers 14 residues. CDR3 bases: TGTGCCAGCACCAAGACAGGGTTCGGCACTGAAGCTTTCTTT. Protein sequence: CASTKTGFGTEAFF.

This clonotype was detected many times. The chain employs TRBV7-8 and TRBJ2-7, with D possibly matching TRBD2 (7 bases). The germline gives CDR1 SGHVS, CDR2 FQNEAQ. The CDR3 is made up of 14 amino acids. The V and J ends lost 2 bases and 7 bases respectively, with 15 bases between them. The CDR3 DNA follows: TGTGCCAGCAGCTTATCCCGGGGGGCAGAAGAGCAGTACTTC. This sequence encodes CASSLSRGAEEQYF.

This clonotype was detected many times. The chain combines TRBV29-1 with TRBJ2-7; TRBD2 is a possible D gene (5 bases). The ends were cut back, 7 bases at V and 0 bases at J, with 16 bases in the middle. The CDR3 runs 14 residues. CDR1 is SQVTM, CDR2 ANQGSEA, per germline. CDR3 protein: CSALAGTVSYEQYF. Here the CDR3 DNA reads TGCAGCGCTCTAGCCGGTACGGTCTCCTACGAGCAGTACTTC.

This clonotype showed up many times. The gene calls are TRBV6-5 and TRBJ2-2; 8 bases are a match to TRBD1. The CDR3 loop spans 16 amino acids. Trimming cost V 4 bases and J 1 base; bases outside gene matches: 5. CDR1 is MNHEY, CDR2 SVGAGI, per germline. CDR3 DNA sequence: TGTGCCAGCAGTTTCGGACAGGGCGAGAACACCGGGGAGCTGTTTTTT. This encodes CASSFGQGENTGELFF.

This clonotype was detected a few times. This sequence joins TRBV5-1 and TRBJ1-2; D perhaps matches TRBD1 (5 bases). The germline V gene encodes CDR1 SGHRS and CDR2 YFSETQ. Trimming left V 2 bases short and J 2 bases short, with 19 bases between. The CDR3 runs 17 residues. The CDR3 DNA follows: TGCGCCAGCAGCTTCTCCGGGACCCTTACATCGAACTATGGCTACACCTTC. Its translation: CASSFSGTLTSNYGYTF.

In this sample, this clonotype turned up a few times. The V and J genes are TRBV20-1 and TRBJ2-2; weak D call: TRBD2 (7 bases). In germline, CDR1 is DFQATT, CDR2 SNEGSKA (reference sequence). V was clipped by 0 bases and J by 5 bases, with 13 bases between them. The CDR3 is 15 amino acids. CDR3 residues: CSARDGGGGTGELFF. CDR3 sequence (DNA): TGCAGTGCTAGAGATGGAGGGGGGGGTACCGGGGAGCTGTTTTTT.

In its sample, this clonotype was seen a few times. The rearrangement uses TRBV28 and TRBJ1-5; the D is unclear. Germline CDR1 is MDHEN and CDR2 is SYDVKM. The CDR3 is 15 residues long. Trimming removed 6 bases at V and 4 bases at J, with 16 bases between. The CDR3 protein is CASSLDVLPNQPQHF. The CDR3 region has the DNA TGTGCCAGCAGCTTGGACGTCTTACCAAATCAGCCCCAGCATTTT.

Ten or more counts support this clonotype. The chain couples TRBV27 to TRBJ1-1; 7 bases are shared with TRBD1. CDR1 and CDR2 from the germline V gene are MNHEY and SMNVEV (reference sequence). The CDR3 has 17 residues. Trimming at V came to 3 bases and at J to 0 bases, leaving 10 bases not matched to a gene. In DNA, the CDR3 is TGTGCCAGCAGTTTGGAAGGGGACAGCTCTATGAACACTGAAGCTTTCTTT. Translation gives CASSLEGDSSMNTEAFF.

CDR3 DNA sequence: TGCGCCAGCAGCCAAGCCCAGGGGACCAATCAGCCCCAGCATTTT. This gives the protein CASSQAQGTNQPQHF. The chain recombines TRBV4-1 with TRBJ1-5; perhaps TRBD1 as D (6 bases). Trimming shortened V by 1 base and J by 3 bases, and 10 bases separated the two germline ends. Germline values: CDR1 MGHRA, CDR2 YSYEKL. This CDR3 has 15 amino acids.